This record looks at one T cell receptor (beta chain) sequence and its context. V lost 1 base, J lost 3 bases, and 4 bases stayed unmatched. Germline V gives CDR1 SGHAT, CDR2 FQNNGV. The CDR3 sequence is 15 residues long. This specimen belongs to a study of blood T cell repertoires in COVID-19. The method was immunoSEQ multiplex PCR; TCRdb's version includes in-frame clones alone and lacks a portion of them. This table has about 280,000 clones, 88% appearing once. The chain carries TRBV11-2 and TRBJ1-2; 8 nucleotides align to TRBD1. This receptor was obtained from a man between 18 and 29 years old with active or convalescent COVID-19. Sequenced: peripheral blood. CDR3 nucleotide sequence: TGTGCCAGCAGCTTAGTTCGGACAGGGTACTATGGCTACACCTTC. The encoded protein is CASSLVRTGYYGYTF.